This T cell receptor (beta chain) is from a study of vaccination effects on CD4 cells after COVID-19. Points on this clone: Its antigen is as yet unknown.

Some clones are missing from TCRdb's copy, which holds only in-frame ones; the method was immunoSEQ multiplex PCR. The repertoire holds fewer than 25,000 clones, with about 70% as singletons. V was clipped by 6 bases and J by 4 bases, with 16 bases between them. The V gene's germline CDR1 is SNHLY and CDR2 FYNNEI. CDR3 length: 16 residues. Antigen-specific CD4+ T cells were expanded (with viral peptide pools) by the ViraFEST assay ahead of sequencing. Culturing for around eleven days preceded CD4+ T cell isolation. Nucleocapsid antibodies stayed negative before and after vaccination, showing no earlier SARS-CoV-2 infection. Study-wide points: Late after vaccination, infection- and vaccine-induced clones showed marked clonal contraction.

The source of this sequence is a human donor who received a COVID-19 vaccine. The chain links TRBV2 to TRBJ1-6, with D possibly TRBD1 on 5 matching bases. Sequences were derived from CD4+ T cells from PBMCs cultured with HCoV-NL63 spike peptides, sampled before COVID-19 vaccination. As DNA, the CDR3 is TGTGCCAGCAGCCCACAACCGGGACGGTATAATTCACCCCTCCACTTT. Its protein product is CASSPQPGRYNSPLHF.